The entry that follows covers one TCR beta chain sequence. Enrollees, about 18 to 95 years old, lived in approximately 25 US areas. Participants' own reports of clinical history determined their cohort assignment. All recovered Cohort 3 donors got two negative PCRs, got clearance, or saw symptom resolution. Trimming took off 3 bases at V and 8 bases at J, with 17 bases between the two ends. This CDR3 contains 14 residues. CDR1 is SGHNT, CDR2 YYREEE, per germline (reference sequence). Clones were sequenced by immunoSEQ multiplex PCR, and TCRdb holds only the in-frame ones, with some missing. The table has about half a million clones, approximately 91% seen once. These data originate in a study of blood T cell repertoires in COVID-19. Study in general: The samples span acute and convalescent COVID-19 from the United States, Italy and Spain.

Sequenced material: PBMCs or T cells enriched from blood (not recorded which). The receptor comes from a woman in her sixties who had recovered from COVID-19. The chain has TRBV5-4 and TRBJ1-2; tentatively, D is TRBD1 (6 bases). This CDR3 is CASSSHTGMEGYTF. The CDR3 DNA reads TGTGCCAGCAGCTCACACACAGGGATGGAGGGCTACACCTTC. Full variable domain (outside the CDR3, taken from reference TRBV5-4 and TRBJ1-2): ETGVTQSPTHLIKTRGQQVTLRCSSQSGHNTVSWYQQALGQGPQFIFQYYREEENGRGNFPPRFSGLQFPNYSSELNVNALELDDSALYLCASSSHTGMEGYTFGSGTRLTVV.